The T cell receptor (beta chain) described here comes from a study of cytomegalovirus exposure and HLA in healthy donors. Study-wide findings and caveats: Published work reported that the classifier diagnosed cytomegalovirus status with high specificity and sensitivity. Specificity for CMV antigens was confirmed in vitro for a few of the CMV-associated chains. Some public TCRs appeared in many individuals, while most sequences were rare. Cytomegalovirus-associated TCR beta chains were listed, numbering some 180.

A note on this clone: Its antigen remains unidentified.

Trimming stripped 1 base from V and 2 bases from J, with 4 bases between. The germline gives CDR1 SEHNR, CDR2 FQNEAQ (reference sequence). The CDR3 runs to 13 residues. Generated by immunoSEQ multiplex PCR, the TCRdb table keeps only in-frame clones and is missing some. The table lists approximately 300,000 clones, roughly 89% of them singletons, with approximately 0.84% in the top ten. This receptor was taken from a young woman in good health and CMV-seronegative. The chain has TRBV7-9 and TRBJ2-3, with D hard to call. Sequencing was carried out using PBMCs. CDR3: CASSLGLTDTQYF. CDR3 nucleotide sequence: TGTGCCAGCAGCTTAGGACTCACAGATACGCAGTATTTT.